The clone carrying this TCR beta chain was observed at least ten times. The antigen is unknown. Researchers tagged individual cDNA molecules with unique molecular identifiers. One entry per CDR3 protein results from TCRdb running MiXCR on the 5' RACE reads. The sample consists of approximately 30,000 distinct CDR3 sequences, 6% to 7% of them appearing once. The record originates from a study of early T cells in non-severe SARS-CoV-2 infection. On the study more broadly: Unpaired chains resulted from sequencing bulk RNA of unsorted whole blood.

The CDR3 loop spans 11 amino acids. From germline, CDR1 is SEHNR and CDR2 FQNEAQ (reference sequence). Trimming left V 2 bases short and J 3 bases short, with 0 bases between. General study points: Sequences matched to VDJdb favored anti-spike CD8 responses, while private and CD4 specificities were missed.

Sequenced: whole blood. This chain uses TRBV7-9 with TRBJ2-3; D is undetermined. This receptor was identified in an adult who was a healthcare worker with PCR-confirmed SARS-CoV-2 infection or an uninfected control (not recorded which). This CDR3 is CASSLTDTQYF. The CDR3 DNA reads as TGTGCCAGCAGCTTAACAGATACGCAGTATTTT.